This entry concerns a single TCR beta chain. The antigen is unknown. The length of the CDR3 is 16 residues. The source of the sample is a study of cytomegalovirus exposure and HLA in healthy donors. Regarding the study as a whole: Approximately 160 TCR beta chains were listed as cytomegalovirus-associated.

The PCR made use of 60 Vbeta and 13 Jbeta primers. Clones were read by immunoSEQ multiplex PCR, and TCRdb kept only the in-frame ones, dropping some. The sample consists of about 170,000 clones, approximately 81% of them appearing once. Everyone who donated was a healthy bone marrow donor. The chain carries TRBV12-2 and TRBJ1-1; TRBD1 is the table's D call and was not checked against the DNA. TRBV12-2 is shown as a pseudogene. This clonotype originated in a man under 40 in good health and CMV-seropositive. Sequenced material: PBMCs. The CDR3 region is CASRTDRAGGNTEAFF. The CDR3 DNA reads as TGTGCAAGTCGTACGGATAGGGCAGGGGGGAACACTGAAGCTTTCTTT.